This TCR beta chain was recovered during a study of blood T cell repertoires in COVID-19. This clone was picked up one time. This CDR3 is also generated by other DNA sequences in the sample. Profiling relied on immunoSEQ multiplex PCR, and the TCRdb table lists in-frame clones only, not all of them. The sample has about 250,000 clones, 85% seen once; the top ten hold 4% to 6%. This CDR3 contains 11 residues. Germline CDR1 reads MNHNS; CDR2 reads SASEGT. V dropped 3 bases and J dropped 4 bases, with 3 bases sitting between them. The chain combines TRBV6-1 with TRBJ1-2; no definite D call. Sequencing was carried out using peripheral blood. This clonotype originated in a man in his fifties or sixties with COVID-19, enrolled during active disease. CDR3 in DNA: TGTGCCAGCAGTGACCTCTATGGCTACACCTTC. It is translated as CASSDLYGYTF.